This TCR beta chain was sequenced during a study of blood T cell repertoires in COVID-19. Overall study context: Samples of COVID-19 (acute and convalescent) were obtained from the United States, Italy and Spain. From T cells, B-cell-depleted T cells, or PBMCs came the material, which was cDNA or gDNA.

CDR3 length: 15 amino acids. V dropped 0 bases and J dropped 8; count of bases not matched to a gene: 3. In germline, CDR1 is LNHNV, CDR2 YYDKDF (reference sequence). This clone was seen just once. Enrollees, about 18 to 89 years old, lived in about two dozen US areas. Measured with immunoSEQ multiplex PCR; TCRdb has only the in-frame clones, and not every one. The sample yields 150,000 to 200,000 clones, 86% seen once. Sequenced: PBMCs or T cells enriched from blood (not recorded which). This receptor was obtained from a woman aged 40 to 49 in a cohort exposed to, infected with or recovered from COVID-19 (not recorded which). The J gene is TRBJ1-4, the V gene TRBV15; 10 nucleotides match TRBD1. In nucleotides, the CDR3 is TGTGCCACCAGCAGAGAGACAGGGGGCCGCGAAAAACTGTTTTTT. It specifies CATSRETGGREKLFF. Drawing the rest from reference TRBV15 and TRBJ1-4, the complete variable domain is DAMVIQNPRYQVTQFGKPVTLSCSQTLNHNVMYWYQQKSSQAPKLLFHYYDKDFNNEADTPDNFQSRRPNTSFCFLDIRSPGLGDTAMYLCATSRETGGREKLFFGSGTQLSVL.